The clone carrying this T cell receptor (beta chain) was seen a single time. No antigen is known for it. The CDR3 totals 14 residues. Looked up from germline, CDR1 is SEHNR and CDR2 is FQNEAQ (reference sequence). The junction had 4 bases not matched to a gene; V was cut back by 2 bases and J by 3 bases. Data came from immunoSEQ multiplex PCR; TCRdb stores just in-frame clones and leaves some out. The sample has 60,000 to 90,000 clones; around nine tenths are singletons. This specimen comes from a study of T cell responses to AZD1222 COVID-19 vaccine. Study results and limitations: White British people made up most donors, females outnumbered males, and clonal diversity was possibly underestimated. Baseline serology detected seropositivity in only five or six AZD1222 recipients. Compared with day 0, the breadth and depth of the Spike-specific TCR repertoire rose significantly after two doses of AZD1222.

Sequences were derived from peripheral blood, sampled 28 days after the second AZD1222 dose. V gene TRBV7-9 combines with J gene TRBJ2-7; TRBD2 agrees at 7 bases. The receptor was isolated from an adult who received the AZD1222 COVID-19 vaccine. The DNA for the CDR3 is TGTGCCAGCAGCTTAACGGGGGGTAACTACGAGCAGTACTTC. It is translated as CASSLTGGNYEQYF.